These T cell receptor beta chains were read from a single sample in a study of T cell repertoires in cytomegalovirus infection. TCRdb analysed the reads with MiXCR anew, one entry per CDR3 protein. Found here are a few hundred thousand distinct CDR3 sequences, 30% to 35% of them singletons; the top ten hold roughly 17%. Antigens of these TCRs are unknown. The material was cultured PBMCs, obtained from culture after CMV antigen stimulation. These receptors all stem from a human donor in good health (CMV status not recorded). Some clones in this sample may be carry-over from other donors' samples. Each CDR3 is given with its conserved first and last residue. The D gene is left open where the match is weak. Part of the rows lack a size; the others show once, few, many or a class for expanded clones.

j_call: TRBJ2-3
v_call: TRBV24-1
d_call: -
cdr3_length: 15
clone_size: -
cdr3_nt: TGTGCCACCAGTACGGCTAGTAGTAGCGCAGATACGCAGTATTTT
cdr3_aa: CATSTASSSADTQYF

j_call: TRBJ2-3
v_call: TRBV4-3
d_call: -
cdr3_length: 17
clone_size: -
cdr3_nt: TGCGCCAGCAGCCAAGACTGGAACGAGCATAGCACAGATACGCAGTATTTT
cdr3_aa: CASSQDWNEHSTDTQYF

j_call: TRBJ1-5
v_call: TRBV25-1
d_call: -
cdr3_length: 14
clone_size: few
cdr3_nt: TGTGCCAGCAGTGAAGCAGGAGAGTATCAGCCCCAGCATTTT
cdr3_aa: CASSEAGEYQPQHF

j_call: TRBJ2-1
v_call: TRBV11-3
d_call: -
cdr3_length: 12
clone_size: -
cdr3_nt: TGTGCCAGCAGCTTAAGGAAGCTTGAGCAGTTCTTC
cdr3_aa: CASSLRKLEQFF

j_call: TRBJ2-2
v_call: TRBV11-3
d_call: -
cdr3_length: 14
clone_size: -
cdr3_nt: TGTGCCAGCAGCTTAGGAGCCGGCCACGGGGAGCTGTTTTTT
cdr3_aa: CASSLGAGHGELFF

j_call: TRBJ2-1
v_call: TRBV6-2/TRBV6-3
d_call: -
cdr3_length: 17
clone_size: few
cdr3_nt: TGTGCCAGCAGTTATAGGTTGCCGGGACCTATACGGAATGAGCAGTTCTTC
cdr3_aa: CASSYRLPGPIRNEQFF

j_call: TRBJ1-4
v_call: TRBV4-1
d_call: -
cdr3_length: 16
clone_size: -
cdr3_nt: TGCGCCAGCAGCCAACCGATCTTTGCAACTAGTGAAAAACTGTTTTTT
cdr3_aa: CASSQPIFATSEKLFF

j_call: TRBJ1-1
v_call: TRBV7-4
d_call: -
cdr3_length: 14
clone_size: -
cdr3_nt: TGTGCCAGCAGCCGGGCAGTAAGGGAGACTGAAGCTTTCTTT
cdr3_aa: CASSRAVRETEAFF

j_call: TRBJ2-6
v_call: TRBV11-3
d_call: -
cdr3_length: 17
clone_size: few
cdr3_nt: TGTGCCAGCAGAAGACTTCCTAGTAGCTCTGGGGCCAACGTCCTGACTTTC
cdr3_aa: CASRRLPSSSGANVLTF

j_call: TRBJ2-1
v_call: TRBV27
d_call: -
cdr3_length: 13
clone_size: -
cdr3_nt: TGTGCCAGCAGTTTATCGCGCGGACGAAAGCAGTTCTTC
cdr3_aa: CASSLSRGRKQFF

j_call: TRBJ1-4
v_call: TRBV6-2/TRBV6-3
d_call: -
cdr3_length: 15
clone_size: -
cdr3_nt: TGTGCCAGCATCAACTCGGCAGGGCTTAATGAAAAACTGTTTTTT
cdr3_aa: CASINSAGLNEKLFF

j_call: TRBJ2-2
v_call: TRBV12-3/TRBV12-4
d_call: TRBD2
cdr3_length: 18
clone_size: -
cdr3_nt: TGTGCCAGCAGAGGGGGACTAGCGGGGGATGTGGGCACCGGGGAGCTGTTTTTT
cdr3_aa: CASRGGLAGDVGTGELFF

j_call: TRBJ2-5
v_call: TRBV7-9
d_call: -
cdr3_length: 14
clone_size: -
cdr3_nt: TGTGCCAGCAGCTTTTCCAGCGGCCAAGAGACCCAGTACTTC
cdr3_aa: CASSFSSGQETQYF

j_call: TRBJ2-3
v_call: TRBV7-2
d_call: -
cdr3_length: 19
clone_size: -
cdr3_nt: TGTGCCAGCAGCTTAGGAGGTGGCGGGATTAATTGGGTTGTGGATACGCAGTATTTT
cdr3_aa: CASSLGGGGINWVVDTQYF

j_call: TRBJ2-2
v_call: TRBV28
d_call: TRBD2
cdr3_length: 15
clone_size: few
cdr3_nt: TGTGCCAGCAGCTGGGGGGGAGGATCTACCGGGGAGCTGTTTTTT
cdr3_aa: CASSWGGGSTGELFF

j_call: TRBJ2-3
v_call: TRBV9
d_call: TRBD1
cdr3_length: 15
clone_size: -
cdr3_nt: TGTGCCAGCACTTACGGGACAGGTTACACAGATACGCAGTATTTT
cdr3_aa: CASTYGTGYTDTQYF

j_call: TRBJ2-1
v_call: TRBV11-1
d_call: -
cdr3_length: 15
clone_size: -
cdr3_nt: TGTGCCAGCAGCGCTCCGGGGTACGCCCTAGGTGAGCAGTTCTTC
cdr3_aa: CASSAPGYALGEQFF

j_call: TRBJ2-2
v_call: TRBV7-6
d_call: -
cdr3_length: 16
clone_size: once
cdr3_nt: TGTGCCAGCAGCCTCAACCGGTTCGCGAACACCGGGGAGCTGTTTTTT
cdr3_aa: CASSLNRFANTGELFF

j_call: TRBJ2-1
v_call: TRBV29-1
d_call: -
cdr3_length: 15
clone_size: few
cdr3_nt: TGCAGCGTGCGGGGACAGTCGAGCTCCTACAATGAGCAGTTCTTC
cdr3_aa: CSVRGQSSSYNEQFF

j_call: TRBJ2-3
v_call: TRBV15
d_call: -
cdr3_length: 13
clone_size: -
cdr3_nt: TGTGCCACCAGCAGGGGTAGTGTTGATACGCAGTATTTT
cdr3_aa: CATSRGSVDTQYF

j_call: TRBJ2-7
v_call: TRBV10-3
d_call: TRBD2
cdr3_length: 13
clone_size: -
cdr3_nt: TGTGCCACCCGACTAGCGGGTAACTACGAGCAGTACTTC
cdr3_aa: CATRLAGNYEQYF

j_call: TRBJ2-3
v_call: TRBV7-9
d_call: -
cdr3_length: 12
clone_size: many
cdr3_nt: TGTGCCAGCGTCGGACGCACAGATACGCAGTATTTT
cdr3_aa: CASVGRTDTQYF

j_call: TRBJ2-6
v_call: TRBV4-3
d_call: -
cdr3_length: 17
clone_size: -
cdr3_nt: TGCGCCAGCAGCCATCGTATTGAGGGATGGGGGGCCAACGTCCTGACTTTC
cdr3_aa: CASSHRIEGWGANVLTF

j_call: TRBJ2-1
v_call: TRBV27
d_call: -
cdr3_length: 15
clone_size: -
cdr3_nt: TGTGCCAGCAGCCCCTCGGGGTTGGCCTACAATGAGCAGTTCTTC
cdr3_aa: CASSPSGLAYNEQFF

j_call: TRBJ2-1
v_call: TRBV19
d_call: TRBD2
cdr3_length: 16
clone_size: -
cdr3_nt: TGTGCCAGTAGTGGTTATCTAGCGGGATCCTACAATGAGCAGTTCTTC
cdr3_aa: CASSGYLAGSYNEQFF

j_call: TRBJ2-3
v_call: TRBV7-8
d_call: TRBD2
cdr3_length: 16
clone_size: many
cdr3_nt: TGTGCCAGCAGCTCTCAAACTAGCGGGAGCACAGATACGCAGTATTTT
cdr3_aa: CASSSQTSGSTDTQYF

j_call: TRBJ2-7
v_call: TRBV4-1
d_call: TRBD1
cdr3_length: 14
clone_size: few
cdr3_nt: TGCGCCAGCAGCCAAGTTGACAGGGGCTACGAGCAGTACTTC
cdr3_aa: CASSQVDRGYEQYF

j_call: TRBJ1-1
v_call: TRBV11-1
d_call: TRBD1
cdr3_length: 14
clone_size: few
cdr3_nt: TGTGCCAGCAGCCACATAGACAGGGACGCTGAAGCTTTCTTT
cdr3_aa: CASSHIDRDAEAFF

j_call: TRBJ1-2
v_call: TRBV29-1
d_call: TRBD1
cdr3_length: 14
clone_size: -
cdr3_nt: TGCAGCGTTGAGGGGGGGACAGACCTCTATGGCTACACCTTC
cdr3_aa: CSVEGGTDLYGYTF

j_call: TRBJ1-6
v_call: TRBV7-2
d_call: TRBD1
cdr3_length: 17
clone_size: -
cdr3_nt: TGTGCCAGCAGCCACGGGGAGGGGGCGTCGTTTTTTTCACCCCTCCACTTT
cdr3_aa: CASSHGEGASFFSPLHF

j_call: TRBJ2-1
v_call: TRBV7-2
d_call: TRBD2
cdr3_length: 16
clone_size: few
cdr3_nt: TGTGCCAGCAGCTTAACCCCGGGACTAGCGAGAAATGAGCAGTTCTTC
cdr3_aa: CASSLTPGLARNEQFF

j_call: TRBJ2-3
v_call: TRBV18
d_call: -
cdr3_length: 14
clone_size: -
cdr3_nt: TGTGCCAGCTCACCACCCGGAGGGGGAGATACGCAGTATTTT
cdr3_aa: CASSPPGGGDTQYF

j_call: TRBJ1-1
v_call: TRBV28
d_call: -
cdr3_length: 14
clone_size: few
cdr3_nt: TGTGCCAGCAGTTTAGTCGGGTTTAACACTGAAGCTTTCTTT
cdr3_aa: CASSLVGFNTEAFF

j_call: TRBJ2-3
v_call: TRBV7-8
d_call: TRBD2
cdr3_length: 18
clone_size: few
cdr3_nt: TGTGCCAGCAGCGTCCAGGTATCAGCGGGAGTTAACACAGATACGCAGTATTTT
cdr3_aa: CASSVQVSAGVNTDTQYF

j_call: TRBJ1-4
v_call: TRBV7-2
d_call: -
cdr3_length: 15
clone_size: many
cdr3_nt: TGTGCCAGCAGCTTATTGTGGGGCACTAATGAAAAACTGTTTTTT
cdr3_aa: CASSLLWGTNEKLFF

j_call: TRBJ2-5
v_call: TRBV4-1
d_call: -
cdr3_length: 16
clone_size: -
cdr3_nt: TGCGCCAGCAGCCAGCCTGGCAGGCGGGACCAAGAGACCCAGTACTTC
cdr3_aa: CASSQPGRRDQETQYF

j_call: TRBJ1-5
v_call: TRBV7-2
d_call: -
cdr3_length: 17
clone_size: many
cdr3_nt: TGTGCCAGCAGCTTAGATTTGCGGGACGGACTAAATCAGCCCCAGCATTTT
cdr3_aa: CASSLDLRDGLNQPQHF

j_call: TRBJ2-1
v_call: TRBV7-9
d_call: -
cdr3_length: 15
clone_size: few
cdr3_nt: TGTGCCAGCAGCTTGAGGGGGTTCTCCTACAATGAGCAGTTCTTC
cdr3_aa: CASSLRGFSYNEQFF

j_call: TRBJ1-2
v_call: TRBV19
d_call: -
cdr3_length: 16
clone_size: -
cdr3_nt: TGTGCCAGCACCCCTGGGGCAGGGCGAACGGTTTATGGCTACACCTTC
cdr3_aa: CASTPGAGRTVYGYTF

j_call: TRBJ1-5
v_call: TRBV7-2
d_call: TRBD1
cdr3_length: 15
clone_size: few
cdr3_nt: TGTGCCAGCAGCCCCGGACAGGGGAACAATCAGCCCCAGCATTTT
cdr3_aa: CASSPGQGNNQPQHF

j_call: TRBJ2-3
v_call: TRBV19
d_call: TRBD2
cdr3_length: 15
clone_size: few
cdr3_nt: TGTGCCAGTAGTATAGGGCCCCTAGCGGCAGATACGCAGTATTTT
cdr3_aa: CASSIGPLAADTQYF

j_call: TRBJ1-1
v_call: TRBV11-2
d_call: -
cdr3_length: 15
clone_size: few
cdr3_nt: TGTGCCAGCAGCTTAGTTGGGTTCATGAACACTGAAGCTTTCTTT
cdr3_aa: CASSLVGFMNTEAFF

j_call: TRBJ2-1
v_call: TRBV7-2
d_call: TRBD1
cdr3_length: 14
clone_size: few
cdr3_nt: TGTGCCAGCAGCTTTACAGGGGCCTCCAATGAGCAGTTCTTC
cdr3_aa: CASSFTGASNEQFF

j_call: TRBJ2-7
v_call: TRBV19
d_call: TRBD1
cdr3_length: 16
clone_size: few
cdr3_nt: TGTGCCAGTAGAAATTCCGGGACAGGGTTGGCCTACGAGCAGTACTTC
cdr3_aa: CASRNSGTGLAYEQYF

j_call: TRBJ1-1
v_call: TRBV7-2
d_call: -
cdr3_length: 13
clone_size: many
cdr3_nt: TGTGCCAGCAGCGGACAGTTGAACACTGAAGCTTTCTTT
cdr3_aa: CASSGQLNTEAFF

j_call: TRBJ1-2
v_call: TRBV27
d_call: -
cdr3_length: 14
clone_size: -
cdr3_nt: TGTGCCAGCAGTTTATACCAGGGGAGGGGTGGCTACACCTTC
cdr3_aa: CASSLYQGRGGYTF

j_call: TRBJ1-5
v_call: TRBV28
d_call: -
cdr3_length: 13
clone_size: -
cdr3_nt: TGTGCCAGCTGCAGGGCGAGCAATCAGCCCCAGCATTTT
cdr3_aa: CASCRASNQPQHF

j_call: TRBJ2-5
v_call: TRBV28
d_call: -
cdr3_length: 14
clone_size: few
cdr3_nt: TGTGCCAGCAGTCCAAAGGCAGGGCGAGAGACCCAGTACTTC
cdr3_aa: CASSPKAGRETQYF

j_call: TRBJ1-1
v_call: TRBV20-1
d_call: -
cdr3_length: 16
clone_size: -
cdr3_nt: TGCAGTGCAAACCCGCCCGAGGGGATCGGTACGACTGAAGCTTTCTTT
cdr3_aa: CSANPPEGIGTTEAFF

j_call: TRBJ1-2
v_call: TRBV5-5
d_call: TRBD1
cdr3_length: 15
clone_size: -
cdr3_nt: TGTGCCAGCAGCTCCGCATCAGGGGGCGGGTATGGCTACACCTTC
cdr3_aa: CASSSASGGGYGYTF